This T cell receptor beta chain is drawn from a study of blood T cell repertoires in COVID-19 (dated by TCRdb to the early 2020s). In terms of the full investigation: Samples from collaborators originated in the United States, Italy and Spain and spanned both the acute and convalescent phases of COVID-19. The dataset comprised deeply sampled blood TCRbeta repertoires from subjects exposed to, actively infected with, or recovered from COVID-19. The prospective study material was composed of cDNA or gDNA derived from T cells, B-cell-depleted T cells, or PBMCs. A de-identified subject ID, COVID-19 status, age in years and sex were almost always included in the sample metadata. Samples were obtained from the ongoing ImmuneRACE study (first 160 participants) and from 1,200 or so subjects provided by 6 global collaborators. HLA class I and class II types, where available, came from metadata supplied by the sample provider rather than from assay-based typing. The repertoires were made available in a free public database intended to serve as a resource for research on the immune response to SARS-CoV-2.

Points the paper makes about the study in general: The amount of clinical and demographic metadata varied by source and participant and was provided uncurated.

Taken from cysteine to phenylalanine, the CDR3 has 15 residues. The read is trimmed to its CDR3 DNA, 45 bases read in frame from base 1. CDR1 and CDR2, per the germline V gene, are KGHSH and LQKENI. V is cut back by 3 bases and J by 5 bases, with 3 bases in the junction unmatched. Each collaborating institution followed its own protocols to collect whole blood in K2EDTA tubes. Collaborator samples were shipped for TCRbeta analysis as frozen whole blood, isolated PBMCs, or DNA extracted from either sample type. Concerning this clone itself: This clone's antigen is unknown. The record has no base qualities; no much larger clone is one base away.

TCRbeta CDR3 regions were amplified from genomic DNA by means of the immunoSEQ Assay, a bias-controlled multiplex PCR. Per the authors' processing: The number of nucleated cells in each sample was estimated by amplification of reference gene primers within the assay. To quantify the absolute abundance of each unique TCRbeta CDR3 rearrangement, sequence reads were collapsed and filtered. Productive Simpson clonality was computed per sample as the square root of Simpson's diversity index over productive rearrangements. TCRdb took over this immuneACCESS table, retaining in-frame rearrangements with V and J assigned. Such tables are incomplete; in checked studies, under half of the missing clones stem from an unresolved V gene, and the remainder is unexplained. V, J and clone size are taken as reported in that table, and D and trimming were inferred from the DNA itself. Here the sample has about 240,000 clones; 80% to 90% occur a single time. About 4% of the sample is in the top ten clones.

The sequence is built from TRBV18 and TRBJ1-6; TRBD1 lines up with 8 middle nucleotides. The sequencing sample was made of peripheral blood. The receptor comes from a man aged 50-59 years with acute or convalescent COVID-19. In nucleotide form, the sequence is TGTGCCAGCTCACCCGGGACAGGCAATAATTCACCCCTCCACTTT. It encodes CASSPGTGNNSPLHF. The full variable domain, with segments outside the CDR3 supplied by the reference TRBV18 and TRBJ1-6 proteins, appears as NAGVMQNPRHLVRRRGQEARLRCSPMKGHSHVYWYRQLPEEGLKFMVYLQKENIIDESGMPKERFSAEFPKEGPSILRIQQVVRGDSAAYFCASSPGTGNNSPLHFGNGTRLTVT.